The T cell receptor (beta chain) described here comes from a study of T cells in localized non-small cell lung cancer. This table comes from immunoSEQ multiplex PCR, and its TCRdb copy is limited to in-frame clones, with some not included. Of roughly 16,000 clones in the sample, approximately 90% were seen once. Study findings and constraints: Among the tissues sampled, uninvolved adjacent lung had the highest T cell clonality, above tumor.

Germline V gene data show CDR1 as SNHLY and CDR2 as FYNNEI. This CDR3 contains 13 residues. Trimming shortened V by 5 bases and J by 2 bases, and 10 bases separated the two germline ends. This clone was observed a single time. Antigen unknown. The chain recombines TRBV2 with TRBJ2-7; D call uncertain. The sample consisted of peripheral blood, taken before any cancer treatment. The clonotype originates from a male donor aged 60 or over with stage II squamous cell lung carcinoma. The CDR3 region has the DNA TGTGCCAGCAGTTTTTCAGCAACCTACGAGCAGTACTTC. Amino acid sequence: CASSFSATYEQYF.